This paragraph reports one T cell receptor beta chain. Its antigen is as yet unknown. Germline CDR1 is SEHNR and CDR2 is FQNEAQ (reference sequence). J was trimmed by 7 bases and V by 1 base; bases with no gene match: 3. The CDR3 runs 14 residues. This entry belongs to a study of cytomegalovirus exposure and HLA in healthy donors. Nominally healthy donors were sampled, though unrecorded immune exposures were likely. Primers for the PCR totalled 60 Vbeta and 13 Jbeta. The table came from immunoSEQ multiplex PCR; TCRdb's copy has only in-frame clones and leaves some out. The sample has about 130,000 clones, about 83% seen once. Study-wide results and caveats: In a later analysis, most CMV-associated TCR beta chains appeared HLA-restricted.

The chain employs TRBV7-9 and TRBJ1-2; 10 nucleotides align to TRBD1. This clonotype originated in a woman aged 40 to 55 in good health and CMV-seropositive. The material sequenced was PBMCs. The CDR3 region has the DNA TGTGCCAGCAGCTTAGGGGACAGGGGCTCTGGCTACACCTTC. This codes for CASSLGDRGSGYTF.